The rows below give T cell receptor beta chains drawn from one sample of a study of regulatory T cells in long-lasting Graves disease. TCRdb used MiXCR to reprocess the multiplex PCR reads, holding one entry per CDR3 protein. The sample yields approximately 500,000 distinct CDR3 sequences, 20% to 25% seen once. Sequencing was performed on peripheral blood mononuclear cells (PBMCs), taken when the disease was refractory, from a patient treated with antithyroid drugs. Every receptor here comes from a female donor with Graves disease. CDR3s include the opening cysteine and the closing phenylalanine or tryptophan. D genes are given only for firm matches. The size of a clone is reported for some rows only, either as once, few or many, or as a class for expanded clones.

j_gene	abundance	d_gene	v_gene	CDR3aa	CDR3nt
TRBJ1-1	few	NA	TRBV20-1	CSAREQGGSEAFF	TGCAGTGCTAGAGAACAGGGTGGGTCTGAAGCTTTCTTT
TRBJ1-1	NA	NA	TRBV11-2	CASRLGGTEAFF	TGTGCCAGCAGGCTGGGGGGAACTGAAGCTTTCTTT
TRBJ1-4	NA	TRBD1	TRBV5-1	CASSAGTVFATNEKLFF	TGTGCCAGCAGCGCAGGGACAGTATTTGCAACTAATGAAAAACTGTTTTTT
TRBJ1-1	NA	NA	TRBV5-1	CASSLAGGENTEAFF	TGCGCCAGCAGCTTGGCCGGGGGGGAGAACACTGAAGCTTTCTTT
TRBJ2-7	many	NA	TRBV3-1	CASSHLGGTAGTEQYF	TGTGCCAGCAGCCACCTTGGGGGGACAGCAGGTACCGAGCAGTACTTC
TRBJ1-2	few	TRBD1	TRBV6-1	CASSVSRTGSGYTF	TGTGCCAGCAGTGTATCTCGGACAGGGTCCGGCTACACCTTC
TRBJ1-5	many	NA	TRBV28	CASSLTEYNQPQHF	TGTGCCAGCAGTTTGACAGAATACAATCAGCCCCAGCATTTT
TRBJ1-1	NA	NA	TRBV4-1	CASSRPGGGPEAFF	TGCGCCAGCAGCCGGCCCGGCGGAGGGCCTGAAGCTTTCTTT
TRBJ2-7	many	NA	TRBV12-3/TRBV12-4	CASSLGDTRWSYEQYF	TGTGCCAGCAGTTTAGGGGACACCAGGTGGTCCTACGAGCAGTACTTC
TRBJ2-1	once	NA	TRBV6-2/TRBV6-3	CASSYSSSTNEQFF	TGTGCCAGCAGTTACTCTTCTAGTACCAATGAGCAGTTCTTC
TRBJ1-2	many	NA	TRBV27	CASSLFFGSGYTF	TGTGCCAGCAGTCTGTTCTTCGGCAGTGGCTACACCTTC
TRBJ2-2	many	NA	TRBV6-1	CASTLDGGLNTGELFF	TGTGCCAGCACCCTCGATGGGGGACTTAACACCGGGGAGCTGTTTTTT
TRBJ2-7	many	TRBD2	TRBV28	CASTQFGTINYEQYF	TGTGCCAGCACCCAGTTCGGGACTATAAATTACGAGCAGTACTTC
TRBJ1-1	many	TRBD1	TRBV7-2	CASSPQGARGEAFF	TGTGCCAGCAGCCCCCAGGGGGCGCGGGGTGAAGCTTTCTTT
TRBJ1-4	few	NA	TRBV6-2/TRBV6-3	CASSYEGSANEKLFF	TGTGCCAGCAGTTACGAGGGGTCAGCTAATGAAAAACTGTTTTTT
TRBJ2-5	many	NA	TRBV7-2	CASSFLLAYETQYF	TGTGCCAGCAGCTTTTTATTGGCTTACGAGACCCAGTACTTC
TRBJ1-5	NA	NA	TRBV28	CASSPPRRPQHF	TGTGCCAGCAGTCCCCCCCGGCGGCCCCAGCATTTT
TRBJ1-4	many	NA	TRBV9	CASSVGHSTNEKLFF	TGTGCCAGCAGCGTAGGACATTCAACTAATGAAAAACTGTTTTTT
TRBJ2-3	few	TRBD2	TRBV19	CASSPTSGSTSTDTQYF	TGTGCCAGTAGTCCGACTAGCGGGAGTACAAGCACAGATACGCAGTATTTT
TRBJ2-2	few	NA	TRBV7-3	CASSLSDAAIGGELFF	TGTGCCAGCAGCTTAAGCGACGCCGCAATTGGCGGGGAGCTGTTTTTT